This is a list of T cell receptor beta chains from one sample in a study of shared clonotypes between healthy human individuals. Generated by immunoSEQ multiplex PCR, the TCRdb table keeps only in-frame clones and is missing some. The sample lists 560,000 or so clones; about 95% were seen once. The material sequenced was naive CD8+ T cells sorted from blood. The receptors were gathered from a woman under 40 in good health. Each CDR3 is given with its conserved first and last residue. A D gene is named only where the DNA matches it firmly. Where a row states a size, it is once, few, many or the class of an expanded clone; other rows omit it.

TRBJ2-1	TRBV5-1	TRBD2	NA	CASSSFWREESYNEQFF	TGCGCCAGCAGCTCGTTCTGGCGGGAGGAGTCCTACAATGAGCAGTTCTTC
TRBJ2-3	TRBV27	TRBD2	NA	CASSLILAGGGTDTQYF	TGTGCCAGCAGTTTAATCCTAGCGGGAGGTGGCACAGATACGCAGTATTTT
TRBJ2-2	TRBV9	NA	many	CASSLGGTGELFF	TGTGCCAGCAGCCTAGGAGGGACCGGGGAGCTGTTTTTT
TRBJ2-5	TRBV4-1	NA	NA	CASSQEGPLQETQYF	TGCGCCAGCAGCCAAGAAGGACCTCTCCAAGAGACCCAGTACTTC
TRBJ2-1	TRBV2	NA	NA	CASSDVNEQFF	TGTGCCAGCAGTGACGTAAATGAGCAGTTCTTC
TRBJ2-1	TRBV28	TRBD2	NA	CASSSSLAGRSYNEQFF	TGTGCCAGCAGTTCTTCACTAGCGGGTCGCTCCTACAATGAGCAGTTCTTC
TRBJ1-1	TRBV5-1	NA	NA	CASSLDRRIAFF	TGCGCCAGCAGCTTGGATCGCCGGATAGCTTTCTTT
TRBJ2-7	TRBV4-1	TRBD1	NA	CATGQTNSYEQYF	TGCGCCACGGGACAGACAAACTCCTACGAGCAGTACTTC
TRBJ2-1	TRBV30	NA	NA	CAWRALQGPTNEQFF	TGTGCCTGGAGGGCCCTACAGGGACCCACGAATGAGCAGTTCTTC
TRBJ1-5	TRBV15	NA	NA	CATSTRNQPQHF	TGTGCCACCAGCACCCGCAATCAGCCCCAGCATTTT
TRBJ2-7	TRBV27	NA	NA	CASSLGSPYEQYF	TGTGCCAGCAGTTTGGGGTCCCCCTACGAGCAGTACTTC
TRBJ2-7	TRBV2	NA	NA	CASSDSTPGRRLYEQYF	TGTGCCAGCAGTGACTCTACACCGGGACGGAGACTCTACGAGCAGTACTTC
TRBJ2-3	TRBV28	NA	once	CASSRDLPDTQYF	TGTGCCAGCAGTCGGGACCTGCCAGATACGCAGTATTTT
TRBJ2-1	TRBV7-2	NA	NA	CASSLEGRGSYNEQFF	TGTGCCAGCAGCTTAGAAGGTCGGGGCTCCTACAATGAGCAGTTCTTC
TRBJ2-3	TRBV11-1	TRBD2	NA	CASSPTSGGADTQYF	TGTGCCAGCAGCCCGACTAGCGGTGGGGCAGATACGCAGTATTTT
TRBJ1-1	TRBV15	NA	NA	CATSTRYKDTEAFF	TGTGCCACCAGCACTCGATATAAGGACACTGAAGCTTTCTTT
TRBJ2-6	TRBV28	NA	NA	CASSPRYGANVLTF	TGTGCCAGCAGTCCCAGGTATGGGGCCAACGTCCTGACTTTC
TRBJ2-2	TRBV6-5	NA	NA	CASSYGRNTGELFF	TGTGCCAGCAGTTACGGCCGAAACACCGGGGAGCTGTTTTTT
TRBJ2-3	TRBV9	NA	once	CASSPPTGGPADTQYF	TGTGCCAGCAGCCCTCCTACCGGGGGACCCGCCGATACGCAGTATTTT
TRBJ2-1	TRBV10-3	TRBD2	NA	CAISESTAGGVYNEQFF	TGTGCCATCAGTGAGTCGACAGCGGGAGGAGTCTACAATGAGCAGTTCTTC
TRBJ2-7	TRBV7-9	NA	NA	CASSSGTPYEQYF	TGTGCCAGCAGCTCCGGGACACCGTACGAGCAGTACTTC
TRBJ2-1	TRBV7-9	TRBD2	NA	CASSVTLADYNEQFF	TGTGCCAGCAGCGTGACACTAGCGGACTACAATGAGCAGTTCTTC
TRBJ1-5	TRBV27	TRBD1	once	CASRHRQGGQPQHF	TGTGCCAGCAGGCACCGACAGGGCGGACAGCCCCAGCATTTT
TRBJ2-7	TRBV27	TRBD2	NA	CASSRGLAVYEQYF	TGTGCCAGCAGTAGGGGACTAGCTGTCTACGAGCAGTACTTC
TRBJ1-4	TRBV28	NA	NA	CASSFPPGPKNEKLFF	TGTGCCAGCAGTTTCCCACCGGGACCCAAAAATGAAAAACTGTTTTTT
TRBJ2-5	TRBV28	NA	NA	CASGQRTVGETQYF	TGTGCCAGCGGCCAACGTACAGTGGGCGAGACCCAGTACTTC
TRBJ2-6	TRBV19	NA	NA	CASSPDRTGANVLTF	TGTGCCAGTAGTCCCGACAGGACTGGGGCCAACGTCCTGACTTTC
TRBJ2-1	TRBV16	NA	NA	CASSQSSGPNLNEQFF	TGTGCCAGCAGCCAATCCTCGGGACCAAACCTCAATGAGCAGTTCTTC
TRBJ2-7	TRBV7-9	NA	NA	CASSLETTYEQYF	TGTGCCAGCAGCTTAGAGACTACTTACGAGCAGTACTTC
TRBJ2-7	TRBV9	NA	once	CASSPTGGTAYYEQYF	TGTGCCAGCAGCCCTACCGGCGGGACGGCTTACTACGAGCAGTACTTC
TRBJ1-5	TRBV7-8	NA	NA	CASSLGWSGNQPQHF	TGTGCCAGCAGCTTGGGGTGGTCGGGGAACCAGCCCCAGCATTTT
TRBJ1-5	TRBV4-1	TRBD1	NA	CASSPLHVDRAYSNQPQHF	TGCGCCAGCAGCCCCCTCCACGTGGACAGGGCCTATAGCAATCAGCCCCAGCATTTT
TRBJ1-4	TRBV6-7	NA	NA	CASSPLYRDIHEKLFF	TGTGCCAGCAGTCCTCTATACCGGGACATTCATGAAAAACTGTTTTTT
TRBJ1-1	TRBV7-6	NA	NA	CASSHGPEAFF	TGTGCCAGCAGCCACGGGCCTGAAGCTTTCTTT
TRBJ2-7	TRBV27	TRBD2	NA	CASRSSGSYEQYF	TGTGCCAGCAGATCTAGCGGTTCCTACGAGCAGTACTTC
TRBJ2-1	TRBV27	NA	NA	CASSFWRGRVSDEQFF	TGTGCCAGCAGTTTTTGGCGGGGGCGCGTCAGCGATGAGCAGTTCTTC
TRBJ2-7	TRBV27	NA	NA	CASSLSVGGYEQYF	TGTGCCAGCAGTTTGAGCGTAGGCGGGTACGAGCAGTACTTC
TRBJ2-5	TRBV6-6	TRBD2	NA	CASSYSLGEGETQYF	TGTGCCAGCAGTTACTCCCTGGGGGAGGGAGAGACCCAGTACTTC
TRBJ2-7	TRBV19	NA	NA	CASSIGYEQYF	TGTGCCAGTAGTATAGGGTACGAGCAGTACTTC
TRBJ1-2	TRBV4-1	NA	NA	CASSQAQGLEGYTF	TGCGCCAGCAGCCAAGCGCAGGGGTTGGAAGGCTACACCTTC
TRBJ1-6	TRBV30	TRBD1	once	CAWSGQGNSPLHF	TGTGCCTGGAGTGGACAGGGGAATTCACCCCTCCACTTT
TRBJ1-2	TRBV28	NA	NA	CASSSPSERWVYYGYTF	TGTGCCAGCAGTTCCCCTTCGGAGAGGTGGGTGTACTATGGCTACACCTTC
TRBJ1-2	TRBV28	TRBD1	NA	CASSLERTGYGYTF	TGTGCCAGCAGTTTAGAGAGGACAGGCTATGGCTACACCTTC
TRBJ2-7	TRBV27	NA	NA	CASSPGTPLGEQYF	TGTGCCAGCAGTCCTGGGACACCCCTAGGGGAGCAGTACTTC
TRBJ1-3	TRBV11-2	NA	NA	CASSLVGVGNTIYF	TGTGCCAGCAGCTTAGTCGGGGTAGGAAACACCATATATTTT
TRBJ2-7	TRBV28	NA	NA	CASSLNSYEQYF	TGTGCCAGCAGTTTGAACAGCTACGAGCAGTACTTC
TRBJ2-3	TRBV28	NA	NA	CASSLQDLSGSTDTQYF	TGTGCCAGCAGTCTCCAAGATTTAAGCGGATCCACAGATACGCAGTATTTT